The clone carrying this T cell receptor beta chain has only one observation. The antigen remains undetermined. The data originate from a study of a mutant IDH1 vaccine in newly diagnosed glioma. Study details: Patients began vaccination 4-6 weeks after radiotherapy alone, or with temozolomide cycles. Of the patients given treatment, roughly 60% were male and 37.5% were female, and a mean age of roughly 40 years was recorded. Points from the study as a whole: Among all patients, vaccine-induced immune responses occurred in 93.3%.

As for time point: week 35, safety follow-up. One vaccine dose held 300 ug of mutant IDH1 20-mer peptide and came with topical imiquimod. Each astrocytoma in the donors was new, WHO grade 3 or 4, IDH1-mutant and ATRX-lost. The protocol was immunoSEQ multiplex PCR, while the TCRdb copy is restricted to in-frame clones and leaves out a portion. The data contain about 64,000 clones, 74% of them singletons. V was clipped by 2 bases and J by 10 bases, with 10 bases between them. The CDR3 covers 13 residues. Germline V gene sequence: CDR1 SGHTS, CDR2 YDEGEE. The clonotype originates from a man in his forties or fifties with glioma. This material consisted of PBMCs, taken from a glioma patient whose treatment included an IDH1 peptide vaccine. The rearrangement joins TRBV5-8 to TRBJ1-6; D is perhaps TRBD1 (5 bases). The CDR3 loop is CASSFREDSPLHF. DNA for the CDR3: TGTGCCAGCAGCTTCAGGGAGGACTCACCCCTCCACTTT.